This T cell receptor beta chain was documented in a study of HIV-infected patients and healthy controls. The junction had 6 bases not matched to a gene; V was cut back by 3 bases and J by 4 bases. Germline values: CDR1 ENHRY, CDR2 SYGVKD. This CDR3 is 15 amino acids long. TCRdb processed the 5' RACE reads anew with MiXCR; each CDR3 protein has one entry. The sample lists about 67,000 distinct CDR3 sequences; about a sixth were seen once. The chain recombines TRBV10-3 with TRBJ2-7, with 10 bases fitting TRBD1. The sample consisted of CD4+ T cells from blood. This clonotype was obtained from a human donor in good health. For the CDR3, the DNA is TGTGCCATCAGTGAAAGGGACAGGGGATCGTACGAGCAGTACTTC. Amino acids: CAISERDRGSYEQYF.